These 17 T cell receptor beta chains originate from one sample sequenced in a study of T cell clonality in common variable immunodeficiency. Clones were read by immunoSEQ multiplex PCR, and TCRdb kept only the in-frame ones, dropping some. This sample has more than 55,000 clones and no singletons, with over 1.5% in the ten largest. Sequenced sample: peripheral blood mononuclear cells. These receptors originate from a person aged 18 to 69 in good health.

This clone was recorded many times. The read halts 3 residues ahead of the CDR3 end, with the missing end drawn from the germline J gene. The chain has TRBV7-9 and TRBJ2-5, with D uncertain. CDR3 length: 14 residues. Germline CDR1 SEHNR, CDR2 FQNEAQ (reference sequence). V lost 1 base to trimming and J lost 3 bases, with 9 bases between them. The part of the CDR3 DNA that was read is TGTGCCAGCAGCTTAGGTGGAAGGGAAGAGACC. The encoded protein is CASSLGGREET. The whole CDR3 reads CASSLGGREETQYF.

This clone was counted ten times or more. The CDR3 goes on 3 residues after the read ends, and that part is filled in from the germline J gene. The V gene is TRBV7-6, the J gene TRBJ2-2, with D perhaps TRBD2 (6 bases). Germline assignment: CDR1 SGHVS and CDR2 FNYEAQ. Trimming took 5 bases from V and 7 from J, leaving 8 bases between them. The CDR3 spans 12 residues. Partial CDR3 DNA: TGTGCCAGCAGCCGGACTAACGGGGAG. This gives the protein CASSRTNGE. The full CDR3 reads CASSRTNGELFF.

This clone was picked up many times. From the germline J gene comes the end of the CDR3, since the read stops 3 residues before it. This chain links TRBV20-1 with TRBJ2-1, with 12 bases identical to TRBD2. The junction had 6 bases not matched to a gene; V was cut back by 1 base and J by 8 bases. The CDR3 runs 15 residues. Per the germline V gene, CDR1 is DFQATT and CDR2 is SNEGSKA (reference sequence). CDR3 DNA (partial): TGCAGTGCTAGAGTGGCGACTAGCGGGAGTGATGAG. Its translation is CSARVATSGSDE. The whole CDR3 is CSARVATSGSDEQFF.

This clone has ten or more counts. The CDR3 extends 3 residues past the end of the read, so its final part is completed from the germline J gene. The chain is built from TRBV19 and TRBJ1-2; 8 bases line up with TRBD1. Germline V gene lookup returns CDR1 LNHDA and CDR2 SQIVND (reference sequence). Unmatched junction bases numbered 12, after V lost 5 bases and J lost 7 bases. The CDR3 runs 15 residues. CDR3 DNA (partial): TGTGCCAGTAGTCCATGGGGACAGGAAGTTGTTGGC. Translation: CASSPWGQEVVG. The entire CDR3 protein is CASSPWGQEVVGYTF.

This clone has at least ten counts. The sequenced fragment ends 3 residues before the CDR3 boundary, so the rest is inferred from the germline J gene. The chain links TRBV7-1 to TRBJ2-5; 14 bases map to TRBD2. TRBV7-1 falls under the ORF class, with uncertain function. This CDR3 region has 21 residues. With 3 bases clipped from V and 4 bases from J, the junction kept 19 bases outside the gene matches. The part of the CDR3 DNA that was read is TGTGCCAGCAGCTCCGAACCCCCCGGGACTAGCGGGAGTGGGAGGGGAGAGACC. Translation: CASSSEPPGTSGSGRGET. The whole CDR3 region reads CASSSEPPGTSGSGRGETQYF.

This clone was observed at least ten times. The read stops 3 residues short of the end of the CDR3; the missing end is completed from the germline J gene. The V and J genes are TRBV7-9 and TRBJ1-2; D is unresolved. This CDR3 comprises 13 residues. Germline values: CDR1 SEHNR, CDR2 FQNEAQ (reference sequence). V dropped 1 base and J dropped 7 bases, with 10 bases sitting between them. The sequenced part of the CDR3 DNA is TGTGCCAGCAGCTTAGGCGGCACGAGTGGC. Its protein product is CASSLGGTSG. The complete CDR3 reads CASSLGGTSGYTF.

This clone was observed at least ten times. The CDR3 end is not reached by the read, which stops 3 residues before it; the germline J gene fills it in. This chain joins TRBV12-5 and TRBJ2-5, with 8 bases matching TRBD1. Germline trimming cut 0 bases from V and 4 bases from J; bases unmatched to any gene: 7. The germline V gene has CDR1 LGHNT and CDR2 FRNRAP. The CDR3 covers 16 residues. CDR3 amino acids: CASGLVLDRVLETQYF. The part of the CDR3 DNA that was read is TGTGCTAGTGGTTTGGTACTGGACAGGGTATTAGAGACC.

The sample holds many counts of this clone. The CDR3 protein is CSVEGGRGEQFF. The CDR3 DNA, read in part, is TGCAGCGTTGAAGGCGGGAGAGGTGAG. V gene TRBV29-1 combines with J gene TRBJ2-1, with 7 bases aligning to TRBD2. The CDR3 end falls 3 residues outside the read, so it is completed with the germline J gene. This CDR3 region has 12 residues. The J segment lost 9 bases and the V segment lost 1 base, leaving 3 bases of the junction unmatched. Per the germline V gene, CDR1 is SQVTM and CDR2 is ANQGSEA.

This clone was counted at least ten times. Coverage ceases 3 residues before the CDR3 finishes, and the germline J gene fills in the end. The chain uses TRBV9 and TRBJ2-1; TRBD2 aligns across 8 bases. This CDR3 contains 15 residues. Germline lookup yields CDR1 SGDLS and CDR2 YYNGEE. Losses at the gene ends were 4 bases for V and 4 bases for J; bases not matched to a gene: 7. The CDR3 reads CASSPSGTSYNEQFF. The sequenced part of the CDR3 DNA is TGTGCCAGCAGCCCCTCCGGGACTAGTTACAATGAG.

This clone was detected ten times or more. The sequenced fragment ends 3 residues before the CDR3 boundary, so the rest is inferred from the germline J gene. The chain recombines TRBV18 with TRBJ2-1; tentative D call: TRBD2 (6 bases). This CDR3 has 14 residues. From germline, CDR1 is KGHSH and CDR2 LQKENI. Deletions cut 0 bases from V and 7 bases from J, with 10 bases between. CDR3 sequence reads: CASSPPEGKNEQFF. The sequenced part of the CDR3 DNA is TGTGCCAGCTCACCACCGGAGGGTAAGAATGAG.

This clone has a count of ten or more. From the germline J gene comes the end of the CDR3, since the read stops 3 residues before it. The genes are TRBV19 and TRBJ2-5, with D maybe TRBD2 (5 bases). CDR1 LNHDA and CDR2 SQIVND come from the germline V gene (reference sequence). The CDR3 runs to 12 residues. V gave up 7 bases and J gave up 5 bases, with 11 bases separating them. CDR3 region: CASTRGWETQYF. CDR3 DNA, as far as it was read: TGTGCCAGTACCCGGGGTTGGGAGACC.

This clone was recorded many times. The read ends 3 residues before the CDR3 terminus; that terminus is restored from the germline J gene. This chain connects TRBV10-3 to TRBJ2-7; TRBD2 matches at 9 bases. The CDR3 contains 17 residues. V lost 1 base, J lost 1 base, and 8 bases stayed unmatched. Germline V gene data show CDR1 as ENHRY and CDR2 as SYGVKD. The CDR3 here is CAISEFGGSGSSYEQYF. Incomplete CDR3 DNA: TGTGCCATCAGTGAGTTCGGTGGTAGCGGGAGTTCCTACGAG.

In its sample, this clone was seen many times. The read stops 3 residues short of the end of the CDR3; the missing end is completed from the germline J gene. V and J are TRBV19 and TRBJ2-1; D unresolved. The CDR3 sequence is 12 residues long. V lost 4 bases, J lost 4 bases, and 5 bases lay in between. CDR1 is LNHDA and CDR2 is SQIVND in the germline V gene (reference sequence). CDR3 in amino acids: CASSTVYNEQFF. The CDR3 bases that were read are TGTGCCAGTAGTACCGTTTACAATGAG.

In its sample, this clone was seen many times. The CDR3 end lies 3 residues beyond the end of the read and is filled in from the germline J gene. This chain joins TRBV13 and TRBJ2-3, with 10 bases fitting TRBD2. CDR1 PRHDT and CDR2 FYEKMQ come from the germline V gene (reference sequence). The CDR3 extends over 16 amino acids. Trimming took 5 bases from V and 4 from J; bases not matched to a gene: 9. The CDR3 reads CASSTNLAGAADTQYF. The sequenced part of the CDR3 DNA is TGTGCCAGCAGCACGAACCTAGCGGGAGCGGCAGATACG.

This clone was recorded a few times. The read ends 3 residues shy of where the CDR3 ends; the end is completed using the germline J gene. The same CDR3 arises from other DNA sequences in this sample as well. V gene TRBV2 combines with J gene TRBJ1-5; perhaps TRBD1 as D (6 bases). The CDR3 runs 15 residues. Trimming shortened V by 6 bases and J by 7 bases, and 19 bases separated the two germline ends. CDR1 is SNHLY and CDR2 is FYNNEI in the germline V gene. The sequenced part of the CDR3 DNA is TGTGCCAGCAGCTCCGGGACACTAAACGACCAGCCC. This encodes CASSSGTLNDQP. The CDR3 reads in full as CASSSGTLNDQPQHF. The full variable domain, in which reference TRBV2 and TRBJ1-5 provide the parts outside the CDR3, is EPEVTQTPSHQVTQMGQEVILRCVPISNHLYFYWYRQILGQKVEFLVSFYNNEISEKSEIFDDQFSVERPDGSNFTLKIRSTKLEDSAMYFCASSSGTLNDQPQHFGDGTRLSIL.

This clone was seen at least ten times. The missing CDR3 end, 3 residues past where the read stops, is filled in from the germline J gene. The chain is built from TRBV6-1 and TRBJ2-5; D uncertain. V lost 2 bases and J 5 bases, leaving 18 bases between the germline ends. The germline CDR1 and CDR2 sequences are MNHNS and SASEGT. The CDR3 sequence is 16 residues long. The covered CDR3 bases are TGTGCCAGCAGTGAACTGCAGCTAAAGGGTCCGGAGACC. Protein sequence: CASSELQLKGPET. The CDR3 reads in full as CASSELQLKGPETQYF.

This clone appeared many times. Read coverage stops 3 residues before the CDR3 terminus; the germline J gene supplies the remainder. The rearrangement uses TRBV6-2 or TRBV6-3 and TRBJ2-7, with TRBD1 matching 9 bases. V lost 2 bases and J lost 5; bases outside the gene matches: 1. The CDR3 loop spans 13 amino acids. Germline loops: CDR1 MNHEY, CDR2 SVGEGT. CDR3 DNA, as far as it was read: TGTGCCAGCAGTTACCGGGACAGGGACGAG. It translates to CASSYRDRDE. The entire CDR3 sequence reads CASSYRDRDEQYF.